The clone carrying this TCR beta chain appeared many times. Its target is not known. A 10-nucleotide random UMI tagged transcripts in template-switch 5'RACE cDNA synthesis. Each CDR3 protein is one row after TCRdb ran MiXCR on the 5' RACE reads. In the table there are tens of thousands of distinct CDR3 sequences, approximately 5% of which are singletons. The sample originates from a study of neurological immune-mediated disorders. This CDR3 has 15 residues. From germline, CDR1 is SGHVS and CDR2 FQNEAQ. The J segment lost 7 bases and the V segment lost 4 bases, leaving 9 bases of the junction unmatched. The sorted-subset TCR libraries were prepared using about a million CD4+ or CD8+ T cells as the starting material. Study-wide results and limits: Expansion of TCR clones was greatest in HTLV-1-associated myelopathy and smallest in multiple sclerosis, where it fell below that of healthy controls.

Sequenced: CD4+ T cells from blood. The sequence derives from a woman aged 45 to 65 in good health. The chain recombines TRBV7-8 with TRBJ2-2; the match to TRBD1 covers 7 bases. Here the CDR3 DNA reads TGTGCCAGCAGCTCTCACAGGGGAGATAGCGGGGAGCTGTTTTTT. This sequence encodes CASSSHRGDSGELFF.